This entry lists 23 T cell receptor beta chains sequenced from one sample in a study of Ad26.COV2.S vaccination and SARS-CoV-2 variants. As to treatment: about 20 received Ad26.COV2.S at low or high dose, single or two shots; several received placebo; per-sample allocation not given. Following the first vaccine or placebo injection, samples were taken on day 63. The assay was immunoSEQ multiplex PCR, and TCRdb's table has in-frame clones only and misses some. The table lists over 400,000 clones, 80% to 90% of them singletons. Source: peripheral blood, taken in a trial of Ad26.COV2.S vaccine versus placebo. The receptors come from a person between 18 and 60 years old who received the Ad26.COV2.S COVID-19 vaccine or a placebo.

Here the CDR3 reads CASSLGGQKETQYF. The CDR3 region has the DNA TGTGCCAGCAGTTTAGGGGGACAGAAAGAGACCCAGTACTTC. V and J are TRBV28 and TRBJ2-5; 7 bases match TRBD1. With 2 bases clipped from V and 3 bases from J, the junction kept 3 bases outside the gene matches. The CDR3 contains 14 residues. Germline CDR1 and CDR2: MDHEN and SYDVKM.

The genes are TRBV24-1 and TRBJ2-7; TRBD2 agrees at 8 bases. Germline CDR1 KGHDR, CDR2 SFDVKD. Unmatched junction bases numbered 9, after V lost 9 bases and J lost 6 bases. This CDR3 contains 13 residues. The CDR3 sequence is CATPESGRAEQYV. In nucleotides, the CDR3 is TGTGCCACCCCTGAGAGCGGGAGAGCCGAGCAGTACGTC.

This chain uses TRBV6-5 with TRBJ2-2; D is undetermined. This CDR3 is 15 amino acids long. The V and J ends lost 6 bases and 9 bases respectively, with 20 bases between them. CDR1 and CDR2 (germline): MNHEY, SVGAGI. CDR3 bases: TGTGCCAGCAGAAACCTGCCGTCCCAGGTCCGGGAGCTGTTTTTT. As protein: CASRNLPSQVRELFF.

The J gene is TRBJ1-6, the V gene TRBV7-2, with a possible D match to TRBD1 (5 bases). Germline V gives CDR1 SGHTA, CDR2 FQGNSA. The V end lost 1 base, the J end lost 9 bases, and 10 bases lay between the germline ends. This CDR3 region has 14 residues. The CDR3: CASSLGGGASPLHF. In nucleotides, the CDR3 is TGTGCCAGCAGCTTAGGGGGCGGGGCTTCACCCCTCCACTTT. The complete variable domain, with remaining parts taken from reference TRBV7-2 and TRBJ1-6, reads GAGVSQSPSNKVTEKGKDVELRCDPISGHTALYWYRQSLGQGLEFLIYFQGNSAPDKSGLPSDRFSAERTGGSVSTLTIQRTQQEDSAVYLCASSLGGGASPLHFGNGTRLTVT.

The genes are TRBV18 and TRBJ1-4, with TRBD1 matching over 7 bases. This CDR3 contains 18 residues. V was clipped by 4 bases and J by 3 bases; unmatched bases: 14. The germline CDR1 and CDR2 sequences are KGHSH and LQKENI. The CDR3 spells CASSQTVTGPLANEKLFF. The CDR3 bases are TGTGCCAGCTCACAAACCGTGACAGGGCCCCTCGCTAATGAAAAACTGTTTTTT.

V is TRBV28 and J is TRBJ2-3; D is undetermined. This CDR3 has 13 amino acids. Trimming took 2 bases from V and 8 from J, leaving 11 bases between them. Germline assignment: CDR1 MDHEN and CDR2 SYDVKM. The CDR3 bases are TGTGCCAGCAGTTTAGGGCCAGTCCCTACGCAGTATTTT. This translates into CASSLGPVPTQYF.

As DNA, the CDR3 is TGTGCCAGCAGCCGAATAGGGACAGCTTTCTACGAGCAGTACTTC. It is translated as CASSRIGTAFYEQYF. The rearrangement links TRBV14 to TRBJ2-7; TRBD1 aligns across 7 bases. J was trimmed by 3 bases and V by 4 bases; bases with no gene match: 9. The CDR3 is made up of 15 amino acids. Germline values: CDR1 SGHDN, CDR2 FVKESK.

The rearrangement joins TRBV9 to TRBJ1-2; perhaps TRBD1 as D (6 bases). In germline, CDR1 is SGDLS, CDR2 YYNGEE. V was shortened by 0 bases and J by 5 bases, with 11 bases between the two germline ends. The CDR3 extends over 14 amino acids. DNA of the CDR3: TGTGCCAGCAGCGTAGACGCAGGGGCATATGGCTACACCTTC. Translating gives CASSVDAGAYGYTF.

The rearrangement uses TRBV7-9 and TRBJ1-1; 10 nucleotides agree with TRBD1. Germline V lookup: CDR1 SEHNR, CDR2 FQNEAQ (reference sequence). The trim removed 4 bases at V and 0 bases at J, leaving 2 bases unmatched. This CDR3 contains 15 residues. CDR3 amino acids: CASSWGQGMNTEAFF. CDR3 nucleotides: TGTGCCAGCAGCTGGGGACAGGGGATGAACACTGAAGCTTTCTTT.

The V gene is TRBV24-1, the J gene TRBJ2-3, with D perhaps matching TRBD2 (5 bases). Trimming removed 4 bases from V and 2 bases from J, with 12 bases in between. The CDR3 covers 15 residues. The germline CDR1 and CDR2 sequences are KGHDR and SFDVKD. The CDR3 reads CATSDPLGLTDTQYF. CDR3 nucleotides: TGTGCCACCAGTGACCCACTCGGACTCACAGATACGCAGTATTTT.

The chain uses TRBV7-2 and TRBJ2-2, with no clear D. V lost 5 bases to trimming and J lost 5 bases, with 9 bases between them. Germline CDR1 SGHTA, CDR2 FQGNSA. The length of the CDR3 is 13 residues. The CDR3 region has the DNA TGTGCCAGCAGCGGGGAAGGGACCGGGGAGCTGTTTTTT. Translation: CASSGEGTGELFF. The entire variable domain, with the rest obtained from reference TRBV7-2 and TRBJ2-2, is as follows: GAGVSQSPSNKVTEKGKDVELRCDPISGHTALYWYRQSLGQGLEFLIYFQGNSAPDKSGLPSDRFSAERTGGSVSTLTIQRTQQEDSAVYLCASSGEGTGELFFGEGSRLTVL.

This rearrangement joins TRBV12-3 or TRBV12-4 to TRBJ1-1; D unclear. This CDR3 is built from 13 residues. Trimming cost V 6 bases and J 10 bases, with 18 bases left between them. The CDR3 spells CASRVSGGSGAFF. The CDR3 bases are TGTGCCAGCAGGGTAAGTGGAGGGAGCGGAGCTTTCTTT.

On this clone: Its ends do not fully match the called genes, so a read error is possible. The rearrangement links TRBV28 to TRBJ2-5, with D unresolved. The CDR3 consists of 13 residues. Germline V gene data show CDR1 as MDHEN and CDR2 as SYDVKM. The CDR3 DNA reads as TGTGCCAGCAGTCTATGGGAACAAGAGACCCAGTACTTC. Translation: CASSLWEQETQYF. Looking up the rest from reference TRBV28 and TRBJ2-5 gives the full variable domain: DVKVTQSSRYLVKRTGEKVFLECVQDMDHENMFWYRQDPGLGLRLIYFSYDVKMKEKGDIPEGYSVSREKKERFSLILESASTNQTSMYLCASSLWEQETQYFGPGTRLLVL.

The chain is built from TRBV9 and TRBJ2-5; 12 bases align to TRBD2. Trimming took 3 bases from V and 5 from J; bases not matched to a gene: 5. This CDR3 has 15 amino acids. Germline CDR1 is SGDLS and CDR2 is YYNGEE. In nucleotides, the CDR3 is TGTGCCAGCAGCGCCGGGACTAGCGGGTGGGAGACCCAGTACTTC. Translated: CASSAGTSGWETQYF.

The rearrangement uses TRBV5-1 and TRBJ2-5; 12 bases are a match to TRBD2. V trimming: 4 bases; J trimming: 5 bases; junction bases outside the gene matches: 6. The CDR3 sequence is 15 residues long. Per the germline V gene, CDR1 is SGHRS and CDR2 is YFSETQ. CDR3 in amino acids: CASSDPSGGEETQYF. The CDR3 region has the DNA TGCGCCAGCAGCGATCCTAGCGGGGGGGAGGAGACCCAGTACTTC.

The chain uses TRBV10-3 and TRBJ2-1; TRBD2 matches 7 bases. The germline V gene encodes CDR1 ENHRY and CDR2 SYGVKD. The trim removed 11 bases at V and 3 bases at J, leaving 7 bases unmatched. This CDR3 has 13 residues. The CDR3, as DNA: TGTGCCGCCCGGAGCGGGGACTACAATGAGCAGTTCTTC. As protein: CAARSGDYNEQFF.

This chain joins TRBV5-1 and TRBJ2-3, with D tentatively TRBD1 (5 bases). V lost 3 bases and J 3 bases, leaving 14 bases between the germline ends. The CDR3 is 15 amino acids. CDR1 and CDR2 (germline): SGHRS, YFSETQ. DNA of the CDR3: TGCGCCAGCAGCTCTTTGACAGCAACAACAGATACGCAGTATTTT. Protein product: CASSSLTATTDTQYF. Complete variable domain (other parts from reference TRBV5-1 and TRBJ2-3): KAGVTQTPRYLIKTRGQQVTLSCSPISGHRSVSWYQQTPGQGLQFLFEYFSETQRNKGNFPGRFSGRQFSNSRSEMNVSTLELGDSALYLCASSSLTATTDTQYFGPGTRLTVL.

The chain joins TRBV7-2 to TRBJ2-3, with a weak D call TRBD1 (6 bases). CDR1 and CDR2 (germline): SGHTA, FQGNSA. The length of the CDR3 is 16 residues. V dropped 5 bases and J dropped 2 bases, with 17 bases sitting between them. The CDR3 DNA sequence: TGTGCCAGCAGCCCTCGGAGGACAGTAAACACAGATACGCAGTATTTT. Translating it yields CASSPRRTVNTDTQYF. Drawing the rest from reference TRBV7-2 and TRBJ2-3, the complete variable domain is GAGVSQSPSNKVTEKGKDVELRCDPISGHTALYWYRQSLGQGLEFLIYFQGNSAPDKSGLPSDRFSAERTGGSVSTLTIQRTQQEDSAVYLCASSPRRTVNTDTQYFGPGTRLTVL.

The chain carries TRBV7-8 and TRBJ2-7, with a tentative D call TRBD2 (7 bases). This CDR3 has 19 residues. V gave up 4 bases and J gave up 3 bases, with 28 bases separating them. The germline V gene has CDR1 SGHVS and CDR2 FQNEAQ. CDR3 nucleotide sequence: TGTGCCAGCAGCTCCCGGGGGGCTGCGGGTCGCGGAAAATACTACGAGCAGTACGTC. It translates to CASSSRGAAGRGKYYEQYV.

Notes on this clone: A much larger clone differs from this one at a single base, so this may be a read error. The DNA for the CDR3 is TGTGCCAGCAGCTTAATGGGTCCACCCCTCCACTTT. This gives the protein CASSLMGPPLHF. The gene calls are TRBV7-2 and TRBJ1-6, with D uncertain. CDR1 and CDR2 from the germline V gene are SGHTA and FQGNSA. The CDR3 length is 12 residues. The germline V and J ends were trimmed by 2 bases and 11 bases, with 7 bases remaining between them.

The gene calls are TRBV6-6 and TRBJ2-2, with unresolved D. The CDR3 has 16 residues. The germline CDR1 and CDR2 sequences are MNHNY and SVGAGI (reference sequence). V was trimmed by 0 bases and J by 2 bases, leaving 10 bases between them. CDR3 bases: TGTGCCAGCAGTTACTCTGTACAGCCAAACACCGGGGAGCTGTTTTTT. As protein: CASSYSVQPNTGELFF.

V is TRBV7-2 and J is TRBJ1-3, with D unclear. CDR1 is SGHTA, CDR2 FQGNSA, per germline. V lost 1 base and J lost 6, with 7 bases in between. The CDR3 runs 13 residues. The CDR3 coding sequence is TGTGCCAGCAGCTTAGGGCAGCAAAACACCATATATTTT. It translates to CASSLGQQNTIYF.

A single count supports this clone. The CDR3 DNA sequence: TGTGCCAGCAGCGTAGGTCCCTATCCTCAAGAGACCCAGTACTTC. It translates to CASSVGPYPQETQYF. This chain joins TRBV9 and TRBJ2-5; the D is unclear. The CDR3 length is 15 residues. V dropped 0 bases and J dropped 2 bases, with 11 bases sitting between them. In germline, CDR1 is SGDLS, CDR2 YYNGEE.